The rows below give T cell receptor beta chains drawn from one sample of a study of T cells after yellow fever vaccination. In TCRdb, the 5' RACE reads were re-called with MiXCR into one record per CDR3 protein. This sample has around 340,000 distinct CDR3 sequences; under 15% occur once, and the top ten carry around 3%. The sample in question was CD4+ T cells sorted from PBMCs, obtained 15 days after the yellow fever booster vaccination. The receptors were sampled from a young man who received the YFV17D yellow fever vaccine. CDR3s include the opening cysteine and the closing phenylalanine or tryptophan. D genes are given only for firm matches. Expanded clones get a size class; other rows say once, few or many, or leave the size out.

j_call v_call d_call clone_size cdr3_nt cdr3_aa
TRBJ1-5 TRBV7-2 TRBD1 few TGTGCCAGCAGCTTAGCCCGGACAGGGATGTATAGCAATCAGCCCCAGCATTTT CASSLARTGMYSNQPQHF
TRBJ2-4 TRBV20-1 . . TGCAGTGCTAGAGCCGGGACAGCCAAAAACATTCAGTACTTC CSARAGTAKNIQYF
TRBJ1-1 TRBV7-2 . few TGTGCCAGCAGCTTACTGGGGACCGGTAAGACGCGAGCTTTCTTT CASSLLGTGKTRAFF
TRBJ2-5 TRBV7-9 . many TGTGCCAGCAGCCGGGACGGACAAGAGACCCAGTACTTC CASSRDGQETQYF
TRBJ2-3 TRBV30 . few TGTGCCTGGAGCCCGGGACTCACGATGACAGATACGCAGTATTTT CAWSPGLTMTDTQYF
TRBJ2-1 TRBV10-3 . few TGTGCCATCACGGGGACACACAATGAGCAGTTCTTC CAITGTHNEQFF
TRBJ1-5 TRBV6-2/TRBV6-3 . . TGTGCCAGCAGCTCTAACAGGGTTCAGCCCCAGCATTTT CASSSNRVQPQHF
TRBJ1-1 TRBV12-3/TRBV12-4 . . TGTGCCAGCAGTTTAGTGTGGACTGAAGCTTTCTTT CASSLVWTEAFF
TRBJ2-6 TRBV9 . . TGTGCCAGCAGCGTCAACTCCGGGGCCAACGTCCTGACTTTC CASSVNSGANVLTF
TRBJ2-5 TRBV4-2 TRBD2 few TGTGCCAGCAGCCAACGTGGGGTAGCGGGGATCCAAGAGACCCTGTACTTC CASSQRGVAGIQETLYF
TRBJ1-1 TRBV10-3 TRBD1 . TGTGCCTCGTACAGGGGGACCCAGGGGAGGTCTGAAGCTTTCTTT CASYRGTQGRSEAFF
TRBJ1-1 TRBV7-2 TRBD1 . TGTGCCAGCAGCTCGGACAGGGCCCGGACCCCTGAAGCTTTCTTT CASSSDRARTPEAFF
TRBJ2-1 TRBV5-1 . few TGCGCCAGCAGCTTGGCGGCTCCCCTCTACAATGAGCAGTTCTTC CASSLAAPLYNEQFF
TRBJ1-2 TRBV7-2 TRBD1 . TGTGCCAGCAGCCCGGGACAGTGGGGGACTGGCTACACCTTC CASSPGQWGTGYTF